These 25 T cell receptor beta chains came from one sample sequenced in a study of regulatory T cells in long-lasting Graves disease. Arm-PCR of CDR3 regions and iRepertoire HTBI primers were used to build TCR beta libraries. TCRdb called the multiplex PCR reads again in MiXCR, with one record for every CDR3 protein. The sample lists a few hundred thousand distinct CDR3 sequences, approximately 12% seen once, with 18% in the top ten. Regarding time point: newly diagnosed GD, antithyroid drugs for less than 3 months. After RNA was extracted from PBMCs, the TCR library was made from it. A further study also used this sample, focusing on T cells in Graves' hyperthyroidism and ophthalmopathy.

The sequences come from peripheral blood mononuclear cells (PBMCs), collected at new diagnosis, from a patient treated with antithyroid drugs. The receptors stem from a young woman with Graves disease.

This clonotype was found a few times. The CDR3 coding sequence is TGCGCCAGCACCGGACAGGGGGTCTACGAGCAGTACTTC. Protein: CASTGQGVYEQYF. The chain couples TRBV5-1 to TRBJ2-7; TRBD1 matches at 10 bases. Germline V lookup: CDR1 SGHRS, CDR2 YFSETQ. V dropped 6 bases and J dropped 3; count of bases not matched to a gene: 3. This CDR3 has 13 amino acids.

This clonotype has at least ten counts. The rearrangement links TRBV27 to TRBJ2-3, with 10 bases that match TRBD2. In germline, CDR1 is MNHEY, CDR2 SMNVEV (reference sequence). The CDR3 has 15 amino acids. V was pared by 4 bases and J by 2 bases, with 3 bases of the junction left unmatched. CDR3 sequence reads: CASSYGTSDTDTQYF. CDR3 DNA sequence: TGTGCCAGCAGTTACGGGACTAGCGACACAGATACGCAGTATTTT.

In its sample, this clonotype was seen a few times. The chain uses TRBV28 and TRBJ2-7, with 7 bases fitting TRBD2. Germline CDR1 and CDR2: MDHEN and SYDVKM. This CDR3 comprises 12 residues. With V trimmed by 6 bases and J by 5 bases, 4 bases remained unmatched. The DNA for the CDR3 is TGTGCCAGCAGAGGACTAGGAGACGAGCAGTACTTC. Translating gives CASRGLGDEQYF.

The chain is built from TRBV4-2 and TRBJ2-5; either TRBD1 or TRBD2 may fit D (6 bases each). With the DNA end fitting TRBJ2-1 better, the J assignment may be wrong. The germline V gene has CDR1 LGHNA and CDR2 YNFKEQ. The CDR3 is 14 residues long. The CDR3 coding sequence is TGTGCCAGCAGAAAGGGGGGAAACGGCAATGAGCAGTTCTTC. Encoded protein: CASRKGGNGNEQFF.

This clonotype was picked up many times. This rearrangement joins TRBV6-1 to TRBJ1-1; D is ambiguous. The length of the CDR3 is 15 residues. CDR1 and CDR2 (germline): MNHNS, SASEGT. Trimming left V 6 bases short and J 0 bases short, with 14 bases between. The CDR3 is CASRTEPLLNTEAFF. The DNA of the CDR3 is TGTGCCAGCAGGACTGAGCCTCTCCTGAACACTGAAGCTTTCTTT.

This clonotype was picked up many times. The rearrangement uses TRBV28 and TRBJ1-6; D uncertain. Trimming stripped 4 bases from V and 12 bases from J, with 31 bases between. The CDR3 loop spans 19 amino acids. Germline CDR1 MDHEN, CDR2 SYDVKM. CDR3: CASSSPPRLTTPILRPLHF. The CDR3, as DNA: TGTGCCAGCAGTTCACCCCCGCGACTAACCACGCCAATACTTAGACCCCTCCACTTT. Together with reference TRBV28 and TRBJ1-6, the CDR3 gives the full variable domain: DVKVTQSSRYLVKRTGEKVFLECVQDMDHENMFWYRQDPGLGLRLIYFSYDVKMKEKGDIPEGYSVSREKKERFSLILESASTNQTSMYLCASSSPPRLTTPILRPLHFGNGTRLTVT.

This clonotype has only a few counts. The chain links TRBV12-3 or TRBV12-4 to TRBJ2-5; 8 bases are a match to TRBD2. The trim removed 6 bases at V and 4 bases at J, leaving 7 bases unmatched. CDR3 length: 14 amino acids. The DNA for the CDR3 is TGTGCCAGCAGGTCCCTAGCGGGTATAGAGACCCAGTACTTC. Translating gives CASRSLAGIETQYF.

There are many counts of this clonotype. The chain carries TRBV6-2 or TRBV6-3 and TRBJ2-7; D remains unclear. Germline V CDR1 and CDR2: MNHEY, SVGEGT. The CDR3 runs 13 residues. Trimming removed 0 bases at V and 6 bases at J, with 9 bases between. DNA of the CDR3: TGTGCCAGCAGTTACTCGAGGTGGGGCGAGCAGTACGTC. Its protein is CASSYSRWGEQYV.

This clonotype was observed at least ten times. The rearrangement links TRBV7-9 to TRBJ1-2; 9 bases are shared with TRBD1. CDR3 length: 15 amino acids. V trimming: 4 bases; J trimming: 3 bases; junction bases outside the gene matches: 6. In germline, CDR1 is SEHNR, CDR2 FQNEAQ (reference sequence). This chain's CDR3 is CASSSRDRVYYGYTF. The CDR3 DNA is TGTGCCAGCAGCTCCAGGGACAGGGTATACTATGGCTACACCTTC. The entire variable domain, with the rest obtained from reference TRBV7-9 and TRBJ1-2, is as follows: DTGVSQNPRHKITKRGQNVTFRCDPISEHNRLYWYRQTLGQGPEFLTYFQNEAQLEKSRLLSDRFSAERPKGSFSTLEIQRTEQGDSAMYLCASSSRDRVYYGYTFGSGTRLTVV.

Notes on this clonotype: A clone one base away is much larger, so this may be a read error. The chain combines TRBV27 with TRBJ1-2, with D tentatively TRBD1 (5 bases). V lost 5 bases, J lost 4 bases, and 14 bases lay in between. The CDR3 spans 14 residues. Germline loops: CDR1 MNHEY, CDR2 SMNVEV (reference sequence). The CDR3 here is CASSLTQGPYGYTF. For the CDR3, the DNA is TGTGCCAGCAGTCTTACGCAGGGTCCCTATGGCTACACCTTC.

The rearrangement links TRBV20-1 to TRBJ1-3, with D tentatively TRBD1 (5 bases). The CDR3 consists of 17 residues. Germline lookup yields CDR1 DFQATT and CDR2 SNEGSKA (reference sequence). V was shortened by 3 bases and J by 4 bases, with 22 bases between the two germline ends. As DNA, the CDR3 is TGCAGTGCTAGTTCGGGCCGGCTGGGGACTGGAGGAAACACCATATATTTT. Translation: CSASSGRLGTGGNTIYF.

Notes on this clonotype: A much larger clone lies a single base off, so this may be a read error. The rearrangement links TRBV4-2 to TRBJ2-7, with 11 bases fitting TRBD2. There are 15 residues in the CDR3. The germline V gene encodes CDR1 LGHNA and CDR2 YNFKEQ. Written as DNA, the CDR3 is TGTGCCAGCAGCCAAGCTAGCGGGAGGCCTACAGAGCGGTACTTC. As protein: CASSQASGRPTERYF.

The chain recombines TRBV9 with TRBJ2-1; D is possibly TRBD2 (6 bases). Germline-derived CDR1 and CDR2 are SGDLS and YYNGEE. V was trimmed by 3 bases and J by 0 bases, leaving 16 bases between them. There are 17 residues in the CDR3. The CDR3 bases are TGTGCCAGCAGCGGAGGGTGGGGGGACTTCTCCTACAATGAGCAGTTCTTC. Translated: CASSGGWGDFSYNEQFF.

The rearrangement joins TRBV6-1 to TRBJ2-3; TRBD1 is a possible D gene (6 bases). The CDR3 has 16 amino acids. Trimming cost V 0 bases and J 3 bases, with 13 bases left between them. Germline assignment: CDR1 MNHNS and CDR2 SASEGT. CDR3 nucleotides: TGTGCCAGCAGTGAAGCGACAGGCGGAGGAACAGATACGCAGTATTTT. It yields the protein CASSEATGGGTDTQYF.

This clonotype was observed many times. The chain is built from TRBV28 and TRBJ2-1, with D possibly matching TRBD1 (5 bases). Germline values: CDR1 MDHEN, CDR2 SYDVKM. V was cut by 10 bases and J by 4 bases, with 17 bases left in between. This CDR3 comprises 14 residues. CDR3 amino acids: CATIPYGAYNEQFF. Here the CDR3 DNA reads TGTGCCACCATTCCCTATGGGGCTTACAATGAGCAGTTCTTC.

The table lists this clonotype with a few counts. V and J are TRBV6-2 or TRBV6-3 and TRBJ1-2; the D gene is possibly TRBD1 (5 bases). This CDR3 has 13 amino acids. CDR1 MNHEY and CDR2 SVGEGT come from the germline V gene. The ends were cut back, 2 bases at V and 5 bases at J, with 9 bases in the middle. CDR3 sequence reads: CASSYGDRYGYTF. CDR3 coding DNA: TGTGCCAGCAGTTACGGGGACCGATATGGCTACACCTTC.

This clonotype has ten or more counts. J is TRBJ1-1 and V is TRBV28; D not resolved. Between the trimmed V and J ends, which lost 8 bases and 4 bases, there was a span of 20 bases. Per the germline V gene, CDR1 is MDHEN and CDR2 is SYDVKM. The CDR3 sequence is 15 residues long. CDR3 bases: TGTGCCAGCCATGGCCCACAGAGGTTAAGCACTGAAGCTTTCTTT. Translation: CASHGPQRLSTEAFF. Variable domain in full (rest from reference TRBV28 and TRBJ1-1): DVKVTQSSRYLVKRTGEKVFLECVQDMDHENMFWYRQDPGLGLRLIYFSYDVKMKEKGDIPEGYSVSREKKERFSLILESASTNQTSMYLCASHGPQRLSTEAFFGQGTRLTVV.

The V call is TRBV12-5, the J call TRBJ2-3, with 14 bases aligning to TRBD2. V was clipped by 6 bases and J by 1 base; unmatched bases: 3. This CDR3 is built from 16 residues. Germline CDR1 LGHNT, CDR2 FRNRAP. CDR3 region: CASGQGLAGGTDTQYF. The CDR3 DNA follows: TGTGCTAGTGGCCAGGGACTAGCGGGGGGCACAGATACGCAGTATTTT.

This clonotype was counted between two and nine times. The chain employs TRBV14 and TRBJ1-1; no clear D gene. Germline V CDR1 and CDR2: SGHDN, FVKESK. The CDR3 extends over 14 amino acids. V lost 2 bases to trimming and J lost 0 bases, with 7 bases between them. For the CDR3, the DNA is TGTGCCAGCAGCCAATTAACATTGAACACTGAAGCTTTCTTT. The encoded protein is CASSQLTLNTEAFF. Based on the CDR3 plus reference TRBV14 and TRBJ1-1, the full variable domain is EAGVTQFPSHSVIEKGQTVTLRCDPISGHDNLYWYRRVMGKEIKFLLHFVKESKQDESGMPNNRFLAERTGGTYSTLKVQPAELEDSGVYFCASSQLTLNTEAFFGQGTRLTVV.

This sequence joins TRBV6-4 and TRBJ2-1, with TRBD2 as a possible D gene (7 bases). In germline, CDR1 is MRHNA, CDR2 SNTAGT. V shed 6 bases and J shed 8 bases, with 8 bases lying between them. This CDR3 region has 11 residues. The CDR3 loop reads CASRGGDEQFF. CDR3 coding DNA: TGTGCCAGCAGAGGGGGGGATGAGCAGTTCTTC.

The rearrangement links TRBV29-1 to TRBJ2-3; 8 bases are a match to TRBD2. The CDR3 is made up of 14 amino acids. Germline V gene lookup returns CDR1 SQVTM and CDR2 ANQGSEA. With V trimmed by 3 bases and J by 5 bases, 7 bases remained unmatched. DNA of the CDR3: TGCAGCGTTGAGCGGGAGGCTACTTTAGATACGCAGTATTTT. It is translated as CSVEREATLDTQYF.

This clonotype was seen more than once but under ten times. This CDR3 is CSVSDPGDTQYF. CDR3 DNA: TGCAGCGTCTCTGACCCCGGGGATACGCAGTATTTT. This chain uses TRBV29-1 with TRBJ2-3, with D unresolved. This CDR3 is built from 12 residues. V shed 6 bases and J shed 6 bases, with 13 bases lying between them. Per the germline V gene, CDR1 is SQVTM and CDR2 is ANQGSEA.

In its sample, this clonotype was seen a few times. This rearrangement joins TRBV20-1 to TRBJ2-3; possibly TRBD1 or TRBD2 for D (5 bases each). Germline CDR1 reads DFQATT; CDR2 reads SNEGSKA (reference sequence). Trimming removed 3 bases at V and 1 base at J, with 14 bases between. This CDR3 contains 15 residues. The CDR3 DNA reads TGCAGTGCTAGTGGGACCTCTGAGCGCACAGATACGCAGTATTTT. It codes for CSASGTSERTDTQYF.

A few counts support this clonotype. The chain employs TRBV5-4 and TRBJ1-2; possibly TRBD1 for D (6 bases). With 1 base removed from V and 4 bases from J, the gap between germline ends came to 11 bases. There are 14 residues in the CDR3. From germline, CDR1 is SGHNT and CDR2 YYREEE (reference sequence). The CDR3 bases are TGTGCCAGCAGCTTGCAGGGGTCGGGCTATGGCTACACCTTC. Its translation: CASSLQGSGYGYTF.

This chain connects TRBV6-1 to TRBJ2-4; the match to TRBD2 covers 9 bases. Germline-derived CDR1 and CDR2 are MNHNS and SASEGT. This CDR3 spans 13 amino acids. Trimming at V came to 9 bases and at J to 5 bases, leaving 5 bases not matched to a gene. The CDR3 nucleotides are TGTGCCAGTGTATTAGCGGGGGAAAACATTCAGTACTTC. The encoded protein is CASVLAGENIQYF.